Each of the 30 T cell receptor beta chains below was sequenced from the same sample in a study of control samples from healthy donors and cancer patients. Sequencing used immunoSEQ multiplex PCR; TCRdb keeps in-frame clones, though not all of them. The sample yields around 150,000 clones, around nine tenths seen once. The sample was blood. The receptors were sampled from a man between 18 and 35 years old in good health.

CDR3 in DNA: TGTGCCAGCAGCCCGACCGGCGGGACAGGGGGGACCGAGCAGTACTTC. This codes for CASSPTGGTGGTEQYF. The chain recombines TRBV11-2 with TRBJ2-7; TRBD1 matches at 11 bases. V lost 5 bases and J lost 6; bases outside the gene matches: 12. Germline-derived CDR1 and CDR2 are SGHAT and FQNNGV. The CDR3 consists of 16 residues.

V and J are TRBV29-1 and TRBJ1-2, with D possibly being TRBD1 (6 bases). Germline V gene lookup returns CDR1 SQVTM and CDR2 ANQGSEA. This CDR3 has 13 residues. Trimming cost V 3 bases and J 2 bases, with 10 bases left between them. The CDR3 is CSVEADRNYGYTF. For the CDR3, the DNA is TGCAGCGTTGAGGCCGACAGGAACTATGGCTACACCTTC.

The rearrangement uses TRBV6-5 and TRBJ2-7, with 10 bases matching TRBD1. The ends lost 4 bases at V and 4 bases at J; junction bases unmatched: 7. Germline CDR1 reads MNHEY; CDR2 reads SVGAGI. CDR3 length: 15 amino acids. The CDR3 region has the DNA TGTGCCAGCAGTTCCGCCGGGACAGGGGATTACGAGCAGTACTTC. Protein: CASSSAGTGDYEQYF.

This chain joins TRBV7-2 and TRBJ1-2; D unclear. V gave up 4 bases and J gave up 2 bases, with 8 bases separating them. This CDR3 comprises 13 residues. CDR1 is SGHTA and CDR2 is FQGNSA in the germline V gene. CDR3 sequence reads: CASSSQLNYGYTF. For the CDR3, the DNA is TGTGCCAGCAGCTCTCAGTTGAACTATGGCTACACCTTC.

This sequence joins TRBV7-3 and TRBJ1-1; 9 bases match TRBD1. This CDR3 is 14 amino acids long. Trimming took 4 bases from V and 5 from J; bases not matched to a gene: 5. Germline assignment: CDR1 SGHTA and CDR2 FQGTGA. This CDR3 is CASSSRDRVTEAFF. The CDR3 nucleotides read TGTGCCAGCAGCTCCCGGGACAGGGTTACTGAAGCTTTCTTT.

This sequence joins TRBV30 and TRBJ2-5; perhaps TRBD2 as D (7 bases). Germline V lookup: CDR1 GTSNPN, CDR2 SVGIG (reference sequence). The CDR3 contains 14 residues. The V end was cut by 4 bases, the J end by 5 bases, with 17 bases between. The CDR3 sequence is CAWTRGGASETQYF. CDR3 sequence (DNA): TGTGCCTGGACGAGAGGGGGGGCCTCGGAGACCCAGTACTTC.

This clone was seen a handful of times. V is TRBV5-6 and J is TRBJ1-3; unclear D gene. Germline CDR1 and CDR2: SGHDT and YYEEEE. Trimming shortened V by 2 bases and J by 2 bases, and 2 bases separated the two germline ends. This CDR3 contains 12 residues. CDR3 nucleotides: TGTGCCAGCAGCTTTACTGGAAACACCATATATTTT. Its translation is CASSFTGNTIYF.

The rearrangement uses TRBV7-2 and TRBJ1-1, with D unclear. V lost 0 bases and J 1 base, leaving 6 bases between the germline ends. This CDR3 spans 14 amino acids. Germline CDR1 SGHTA, CDR2 FQGNSA. The CDR3 bases are TGTGCCAGCAGCTTAGCGGCAAAGAACACTGAAGCTTTCTTT. Amino acid sequence: CASSLAAKNTEAFF.

CDR3 protein: CATSSLQGTDGYTF. CDR3 nucleotides: TGTGCCACCAGCAGTTTACAGGGAACGGATGGCTACACCTTC. The rearrangement uses TRBV15 and TRBJ1-2; tentatively, D is TRBD1 (6 bases). The CDR3 is 14 residues long. Germline V gives CDR1 LNHNV, CDR2 YYDKDF (reference sequence). The V and J ends lost 3 bases and 6 bases respectively, with 14 bases between them.

The V and J genes are TRBV30 and TRBJ2-3; D perhaps matches TRBD2 (5 bases). The ends were cut back, 3 bases at V and 6 bases at J, with 13 bases in the middle. The CDR3 sequence is 13 residues long. The germline V gene has CDR1 GTSNPN and CDR2 SVGIG (reference sequence). The CDR3 here is CAWSGVGHDTQYF. The CDR3 coding sequence is TGTGCCTGGAGCGGGGTCGGTCACGATACGCAGTATTTT.

CDR3 in DNA: TGTGCCAGCAGTTACCGACGGGGACACACCGGGGAGCTGTTTTTT. Protein product: CASSYRRGHTGELFF. The V call is TRBV6-2 or TRBV6-3, the J call TRBJ2-2; either TRBD1 or TRBD2 may fit D (5 bases each). Germline V lookup: CDR1 MNHEY, CDR2 SVGEGT. Trimming removed 2 bases at V and 3 bases at J, with 10 bases between. This CDR3 is built from 15 residues.

The chain employs TRBV9 and TRBJ2-1; a weak D match, TRBD2 (5 bases). The ends were cut back, 3 bases at V and 6 bases at J, with 16 bases in the middle. The CDR3 runs to 15 residues. From germline, CDR1 is SGDLS and CDR2 YYNGEE. CDR3 DNA sequence: TGTGCCAGCAGCGGCCCCCGGGAAGGGCGCAATGAGCAGTTCTTC. As protein: CASSGPREGRNEQFF.

V and J are TRBV19 and TRBJ2-1, with 8 bases lining up with TRBD1. Germline CDR1 reads LNHDA; CDR2 reads SQIVND (reference sequence). The V and J ends lost 3 bases and 5 bases, in that order; junction bases with no gene match: 6. CDR3 length: 15 amino acids. The CDR3 here is CASSISPGQDNEQFF. The CDR3 DNA sequence: TGTGCCAGTAGTATCTCACCGGGACAGGACAATGAGCAGTTCTTC.

V is TRBV5-6 and J is TRBJ1-1, with D hard to call. The V gene lost 1 base and the J gene lost 5 bases, with 3 bases spanning the gap. The CDR3 sequence is 11 residues long. In germline, CDR1 is SGHDT, CDR2 YYEEEE. CDR3 region: CASSLWTEAFF. The CDR3 DNA is TGTGCCAGCAGCTTGTGGACTGAAGCTTTCTTT.

The rearrangement joins TRBV5-4 to TRBJ1-4; a possible D gene is TRBD1 (6 bases). Germline V gene lookup returns CDR1 SGHNT and CDR2 YYREEE (reference sequence). This CDR3 region has 15 residues. Trimming pared 4 bases from V and 2 bases from J, leaving 12 bases between. DNA for the CDR3: TGTGCCAGCAGCCCGAATGGGGGCACTAATGAAAAACTGTTTTTT. Protein sequence: CASSPNGGTNEKLFF.

The gene calls are TRBV7-3 and TRBJ2-1; 8 bases fit TRBD2. V lost 5 bases and J lost 9; bases outside the gene matches: 9. The CDR3 has 14 residues. Germline V gene data show CDR1 as SGHTA and CDR2 as FQGTGA. CDR3 protein: CASSPGGAGAEQFF. The CDR3 nucleotides read TGTGCCAGCAGCCCCGGGGGGGCCGGTGCTGAGCAGTTCTTC.

Comments on this clone: Other nucleotide sequences from this sample produce the same CDR3. This chain joins TRBV6-5 and TRBJ1-1; a possible D gene is TRBD1 (5 bases). V was cut by 0 bases and J by 0 bases, with 8 bases left in between. The CDR3 has 15 amino acids. CDR1 is MNHEY and CDR2 is SVGAGI in the germline V gene. CDR3 sequence: CASSYSRQMNTEAFF. For the CDR3, the DNA is TGTGCCAGCAGTTACTCCCGACAGATGAACACTGAAGCTTTCTTT.

The rearrangement links TRBV5-5 to TRBJ1-1; weak D call: TRBD1 (5 bases). V was cut by 0 bases and J by 3 bases, with 9 bases left in between. The germline V gene encodes CDR1 SGHKS and CDR2 YYEKEE (reference sequence). The CDR3 contains 14 residues. This CDR3 is CASSLEGTYTEAFF. The CDR3 DNA follows: TGTGCCAGCAGCTTGGAGGGGACTTACACTGAAGCTTTCTTT. Full variable domain (missing parts from reference TRBV5-5 and TRBJ1-1): DAGVTQSPTHLIKTRGQQVTLRCSPISGHKSVSWYQQVLGQGPQFIFQYYEKEERGRGNFPDRFSARQFPNYSSELNVNALLLGDSALYLCASSLEGTYTEAFFGQGTRLTVV.

The sample holds one count of this clone. V is TRBV5-4 and J is TRBJ2-5, with 14 bases that match TRBD2. The V segment lost 1 base and the J segment 3 bases; nucleotides outside the gene matches: 5. This CDR3 has 17 amino acids. CDR1 is SGHNT, CDR2 YYREEE, per germline (reference sequence). The CDR3 coding sequence is TGTGCCAGCAGCTTGAAAGTGACTAGCGGGGGGGAAGAGACCCAGTACTTC. Amino acid sequence: CASSLKVTSGGEETQYF.

This sequence joins TRBV5-4 and TRBJ1-1; D is unresolved. The germline gives CDR1 SGHNT, CDR2 YYREEE (reference sequence). V was shortened by 0 bases and J by 1 base, with 7 bases between the two germline ends. The length of the CDR3 is 14 residues. The CDR3 sequence is CASSLDGKNTEAFF. The CDR3 nucleotides are TGTGCCAGCAGCTTGGACGGGAAGAACACTGAAGCTTTCTTT.

This clone was observed a few times. The chain recombines TRBV5-1 with TRBJ2-5, with TRBD1 identical over 7 bases. V was pared by 6 bases and J by 0 bases, with 8 bases of the junction left unmatched. The CDR3 is 15 residues long. Per germline, CDR1 SGHRS and CDR2 YFSETQ. The CDR3 coding sequence is TGCGCCAGCACCTTACAGGGGTCCTACCAAGAGACCCAGTACTTC. It specifies CASTLQGSYQETQYF.

The chain carries TRBV12-2 and TRBJ2-1. TRBV12-2 is tagged as a pseudogene. This CDR3 is built from 18 residues. Here the CDR3 reads CASRSLALGRARLYEQFF. CDR3 in DNA: TGTGCAAGTCGCTCCCTCGCGTTGGGCCGGGCTCGTCTCTATGAGCAGTTCTTC.

The chain uses TRBV4-1 and TRBJ2-1, with 9 nucleotides matching TRBD2. In germline, CDR1 is MGHRA, CDR2 YSYEKL. The CDR3 totals 17 residues. V dropped 0 bases and J dropped 5; count of bases not matched to a gene: 8. The CDR3 loop is CASSQDLASGDNNEQFF. Here the CDR3 DNA reads TGCGCCAGCAGCCAAGATCTGGCTAGCGGGGACAACAATGAGCAGTTCTTC.

This chain links TRBV6-5 with TRBJ2-1; 9 nucleotides agree with TRBD1. V shed 2 bases and J 8 bases; nucleotides not matched to a gene: 4. The germline V gene encodes CDR1 MNHEY and CDR2 SVGAGI. The CDR3 extends over 14 amino acids. The CDR3 protein is CASSYGWTGDEQFF. The CDR3, as DNA: TGTGCCAGCAGTTACGGGTGGACAGGGGATGAGCAGTTCTTC.

This clone was seen just once. The chain employs TRBV18 and TRBJ2-3; no firm D call. V was trimmed by 6 bases and J by 6 bases, leaving 7 bases between them. The CDR3 sequence is 11 residues long. Germline assignment: CDR1 KGHSH and CDR2 LQKENI. CDR3 in DNA: TGTGCCAGCTCCCCCGGTGATACGCAGTATTTT. As protein: CASSPGDTQYF.

This rearrangement joins TRBV5-4 to TRBJ1-3; D perhaps matches TRBD1 (6 bases). CDR1 and CDR2 from the germline V gene are SGHNT and YYREEE (reference sequence). Trimming pared 3 bases from V and 2 bases from J, leaving 15 bases between. The CDR3 has 16 amino acids. The CDR3 is CASSYTGLTAGNTIYF. CDR3 in DNA: TGTGCCAGCAGCTACACAGGGTTAACGGCTGGAAACACCATATATTTT.

The rearrangement links TRBV28 to TRBJ1-2, with 10 positions matching TRBD1. Germline-derived CDR1 and CDR2 are MDHEN and SYDVKM. The CDR3 spans 12 residues. Trimming at V came to 5 bases and at J to 8 bases, leaving 2 bases not matched to a gene. CDR3 sequence (DNA): TGTGCCAGCAGTGGACAGGGGGTCGGCTACACCTTC. Residues: CASSGQGVGYTF.

Only a few counts were recorded for this clone. V and J are TRBV7-8 and TRBJ1-1; 8 positions agree with TRBD1. CDR1 is SGHVS, CDR2 FQNEAQ, per germline. The ends lost 3 bases at V and 1 base at J; junction bases unmatched: 7. This CDR3 region has 16 residues. The CDR3 loop is CASSLGGQGRNTEAFF. The DNA of the CDR3 is TGTGCCAGCAGCTTGGGAGGACAGGGCCGGAACACTGAAGCTTTCTTT.

J is TRBJ1-1 and V is TRBV9, with D unresolved. This CDR3 contains 14 residues. Germline V CDR1 and CDR2: SGDLS, YYNGEE. The V end was cut by 1 base, the J end by 1 base, with 8 bases between. Here the CDR3 DNA reads TGTGCCAGCAGCGTATTGCCGGGGAACACTGAAGCTTTCTTT. Translated, it gives CASSVLPGNTEAFF.

The chain combines TRBV6-5 with TRBJ1-1; D is perhaps TRBD1 (6 bases). The CDR3 has 14 residues. CDR1 is MNHEY, CDR2 SVGAGI, per germline. V dropped 2 bases and J dropped 0 bases, with 7 bases sitting between them. The chain's CDR3 is CASSYGQLNTEAFF. CDR3 DNA: TGTGCCAGCAGTTACGGACAGCTGAACACTGAAGCTTTCTTT.